The 10 T cell receptor beta chains reported below all come from one sample, sequenced in a study of T cell changes during pregnancy in multiple sclerosis. Assay used: immunoSEQ multiplex PCR; TCRdb lists only in-frame clones, some missing. The table records about 79,000 clones, around 90% of them present only once. This specimen consisted of CD4+ T cells from peripheral blood mononuclear cells, obtained in the second trimester of pregnancy. Every receptor here comes from a female donor with multiple sclerosis, enrolled in a pregnancy study.

The chain employs TRBV7-2 and TRBJ2-7; perhaps TRBD1 as D (9 bases). This CDR3 has 15 residues. V lost 5 bases and J 7 bases, leaving 21 bases between the germline ends. The germline gives CDR1 SGHTA, CDR2 FQGNSA. As DNA, the CDR3 is TGTGCCAGCAGCCGGGGGGGACAGGGTCGTGATGAGCAGTACTTC. This gives the protein CASSRGGQGRDEQYF.

The chain uses TRBV7-8 and TRBJ2-5; no definite D call. The CDR3 extends over 11 amino acids. V lost 5 bases to trimming and J lost 3 bases, with 4 bases between them. The V gene's germline CDR1 is SGHVS and CDR2 FQNEAQ. The CDR3 region is CASSIEETQYF. For the CDR3, the DNA is TGTGCCAGCAGCATCGAAGAGACCCAGTACTTC.

This clone was picked up one time. The chain uses TRBV18 and TRBJ2-7, with D unresolved. V was clipped by 0 bases and J by 4 bases, with 7 bases between them. The length of the CDR3 is 13 residues. In germline, CDR1 is KGHSH, CDR2 LQKENI. As DNA, the CDR3 is TGTGCCAGCTCACCACCTAGTTCGTACGAGCAGTACTTC. This encodes CASSPPSSYEQYF.

The J gene is TRBJ2-5, the V gene TRBV30; 7 bases agree with TRBD2. Germline values: CDR1 GTSNPN, CDR2 SVGIG (reference sequence). The CDR3 sequence is 13 residues long. The ends lost 3 bases at V and 5 bases at J; junction bases unmatched: 6. The CDR3 loop reads CAWSDTSAETQYF. The CDR3 DNA reads as TGTGCCTGGAGCGACACTAGCGCGGAGACCCAGTACTTC. Filled out from reference TRBV30 and TRBJ2-5, the complete variable domain reads SQTIHQWPATLVQPVGSPLSLECTVEGTSNPNLYWYRQAAGRGLQLLFYSVGIGQISSEVPQNLSASRPQDRQFILSSKKLLLSDSGFYLCAWSDTSAETQYFGPGTRLLVL.

The rearrangement joins TRBV5-5 to TRBJ2-7; 8 bases line up with TRBD1. Germline CDR1 SGHKS, CDR2 YYEKEE (reference sequence). The CDR3 loop spans 15 amino acids. V gave up 4 bases and J gave up 4 bases; unmatched junction bases: 10. This chain's CDR3 is CASSIGTGNLYEQYF. The DNA for the CDR3 is TGTGCCAGCAGCATAGGGACAGGTAACTTGTACGAGCAGTACTTC.

The chain has TRBV9 and TRBJ1-1, with D possibly being TRBD1 (5 bases). The CDR3 sequence is 13 residues long. Looked up from germline, CDR1 is SGDLS and CDR2 is YYNGEE. V was cut by 0 bases and J by 10 bases, with 13 bases left in between. CDR3 amino acids: CASSVEQGEAAFF. CDR3 DNA: TGTGCCAGCAGCGTAGAGCAGGGTGAAGCAGCTTTCTTT.

The rearrangement links TRBV6-5 to TRBJ2-7; TRBD2 matches 10 bases. After removal of 4 bases from V and 0 bases from J, the junction contained 3 bases not matched to a gene. Germline V gene sequence: CDR1 MNHEY, CDR2 SVGAGI. The CDR3 extends over 15 amino acids. The CDR3: CASSLGLAASYEQYF. The CDR3 bases are TGTGCCAGCAGTTTAGGACTAGCGGCCTCCTACGAGCAGTACTTC.

The chain links TRBV11-3 to TRBJ1-6, with D tentatively TRBD1 (6 bases). Germline CDR1 SGHNT, CDR2 YENEEA. The CDR3 has 15 residues. Trimming left V 0 bases short and J 7 bases short, with 10 bases between. CDR3 nucleotides: TGTGCCAGCAGCTTAGATGGACAGAGAAATTCACCCCTCCACTTT. Encoded protein: CASSLDGQRNSPLHF.

The chain links TRBV30 to TRBJ1-6; weak D call: TRBD1 (5 bases). The CDR3 has 12 amino acids. The ends were cut back, 3 bases at V and 7 bases at J, with 7 bases in the middle. The germline CDR1 and CDR2 sequences are GTSNPN and SVGIG (reference sequence). The CDR3 sequence is CAWSRQNSPLHF. CDR3 bases: TGTGCCTGGAGCCGACAGAATTCACCCCTCCACTTT.

The V gene is TRBV7-3, the J gene TRBJ2-2; D is possibly TRBD2 (5 bases). Germline lookup yields CDR1 SGHTA and CDR2 FQGTGA. Trimming cost V 4 bases and J 6 bases, with 9 bases left between them. The CDR3 contains 13 residues. CDR3: CASSSTRAGELFF. The CDR3 coding sequence is TGTGCCAGCAGCTCGACGAGGGCCGGGGAGCTGTTTTTT.